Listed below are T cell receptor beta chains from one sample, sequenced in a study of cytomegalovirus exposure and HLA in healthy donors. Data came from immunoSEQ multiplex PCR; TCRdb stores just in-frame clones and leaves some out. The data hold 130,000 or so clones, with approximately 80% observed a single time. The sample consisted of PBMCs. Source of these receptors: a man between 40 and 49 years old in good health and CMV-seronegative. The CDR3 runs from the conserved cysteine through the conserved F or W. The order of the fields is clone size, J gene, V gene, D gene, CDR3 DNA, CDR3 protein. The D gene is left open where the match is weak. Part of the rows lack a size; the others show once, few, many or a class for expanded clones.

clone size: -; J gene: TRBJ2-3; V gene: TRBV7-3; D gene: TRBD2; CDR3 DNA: TGTGCCAGCAGCTTAGAGGGGACTAGCGGTACTAGCACAGATACGCAGTATTTT; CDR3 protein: CASSLEGTSGTSTDTQYF
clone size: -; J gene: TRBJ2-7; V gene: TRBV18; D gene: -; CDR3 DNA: TGTGCCAGCTCAAAGGGGGGGCAGGGATCCTACGAGCAGTACTTC; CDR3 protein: CASSKGGQGSYEQYF
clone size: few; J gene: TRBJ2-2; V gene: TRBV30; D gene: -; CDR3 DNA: TGTGCCTGGAGTGTTAAACTGACGAACACCGGGGAGCTGTTTTTT; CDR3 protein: CAWSVKLTNTGELFF
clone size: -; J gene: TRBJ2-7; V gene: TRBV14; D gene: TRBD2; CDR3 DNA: TGTGCCAGCAGCCACCATCCTAGCGGGAGGGCGAGGGAGCAGTACTTC; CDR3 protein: CASSHHPSGRAREQYF
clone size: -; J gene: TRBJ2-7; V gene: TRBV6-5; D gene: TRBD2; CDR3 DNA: TGTGCCAGCAGCTTGATGGTGGGAGGGGTCTACGAGCAGTACTTC; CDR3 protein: CASSLMVGGVYEQYF
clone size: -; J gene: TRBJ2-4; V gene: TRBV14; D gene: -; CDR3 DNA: TGTGCCAGCAGCCAAGGAATAGCGGAAGCCAAAAACAGTCAGTACTTC; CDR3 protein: CASSQGIAEAKNSQYF
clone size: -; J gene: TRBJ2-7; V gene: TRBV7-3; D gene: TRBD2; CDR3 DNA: TGTGCCAGCAGCTTGGGGGCGGGACTAGTGTACGAGCAGTACTTC; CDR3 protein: CASSLGAGLVYEQYF
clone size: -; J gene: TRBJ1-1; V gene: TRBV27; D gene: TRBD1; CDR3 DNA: TGTGCCAGCAGTTGGACAGGGGCTGAAGCTTTCTTT; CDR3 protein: CASSWTGAEAFF
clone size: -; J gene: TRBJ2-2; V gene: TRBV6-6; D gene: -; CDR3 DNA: TGTGCCAGCAGTTACTCGGACTCCCCGTGGGCCGGGGAGCTGTTTTTT; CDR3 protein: CASSYSDSPWAGELFF
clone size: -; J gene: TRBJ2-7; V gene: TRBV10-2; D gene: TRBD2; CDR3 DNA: TGCGCCAGCACCGTTTCGGGAGGGCCCTACGAGCAGTACTTC; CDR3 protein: CASTVSGGPYEQYF
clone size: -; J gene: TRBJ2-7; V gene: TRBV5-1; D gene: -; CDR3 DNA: TGCGCCAGCAGCCCGCGGGAACTTGGGGGAGACTGGGAGCAGTACTTC; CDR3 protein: CASSPRELGGDWEQYF
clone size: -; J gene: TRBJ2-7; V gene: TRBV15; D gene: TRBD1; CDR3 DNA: TGTGCCACCAGCTGGGACAGGGGTACCTACGAGCAGTACTTC; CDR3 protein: CATSWDRGTYEQYF
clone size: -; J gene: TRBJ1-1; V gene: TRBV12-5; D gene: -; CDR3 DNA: TGTGCTAGTGGTTCCGCACGGGGGTGGGACACTGAAGCTTTCTTT; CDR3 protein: CASGSARGWDTEAFF
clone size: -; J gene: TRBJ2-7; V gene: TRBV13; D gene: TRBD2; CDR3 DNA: TGTGCCAGCAGCTTCGGGTGGACTAGCGGGGGGGCATTCGAGCAGTACTTC; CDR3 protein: CASSFGWTSGGAFEQYF
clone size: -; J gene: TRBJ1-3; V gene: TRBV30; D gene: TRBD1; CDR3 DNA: TGTGCCTGGAGTCCAGGGGGCGAGGGAAACACCATATATTTT; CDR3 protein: CAWSPGGEGNTIYF
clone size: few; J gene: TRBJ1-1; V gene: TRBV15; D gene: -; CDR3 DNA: TGTGCCACCACCGCAGGGTGGGAATTCACTGAAGCTTTCTTT; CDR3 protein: CATTAGWEFTEAFF
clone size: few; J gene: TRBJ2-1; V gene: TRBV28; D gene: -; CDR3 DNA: TGTGCCAGCAGTGTATGGTCCAGGGGGGTCAATGAGCAGTTCTTC; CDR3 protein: CASSVWSRGVNEQFF
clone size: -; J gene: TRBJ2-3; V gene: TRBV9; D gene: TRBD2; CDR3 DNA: TGTGCCAGCAGCGTAGTATATGCGGGGGGCCCCCCCAGCACAGATACGCAGTATTTT; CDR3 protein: CASSVVYAGGPPSTDTQYF
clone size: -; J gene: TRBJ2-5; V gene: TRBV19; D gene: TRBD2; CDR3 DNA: TGTGCCAGTAGTTTGACTAGCGGGAGATCTGAGACCCAGTACTTC; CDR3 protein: CASSLTSGRSETQYF
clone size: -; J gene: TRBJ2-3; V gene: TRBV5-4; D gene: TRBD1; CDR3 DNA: TGTGCCAGCAGCTTAGTTGACAGGGCGATAGATACGCAGTATTTT; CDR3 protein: CASSLVDRAIDTQYF
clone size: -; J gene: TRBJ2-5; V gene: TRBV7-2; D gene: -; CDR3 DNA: TGTGCCAGCAGCCCCGCAGGGTCAGAAGAGACCCAGTACTTC; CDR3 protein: CASSPAGSEETQYF
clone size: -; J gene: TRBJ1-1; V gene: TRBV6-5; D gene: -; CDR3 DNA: TGTGCCAGCAGTTACGACTGGGGGGGATTCACTGAAGCTTTCTTT; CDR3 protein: CASSYDWGGFTEAFF
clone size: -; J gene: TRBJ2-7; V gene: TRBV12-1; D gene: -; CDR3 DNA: TGTGCCAGCAGCTTTGTAGGCAGGGTGCCCTACGAGCAGTACTTC; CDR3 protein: CASSFVGRVPYEQYF
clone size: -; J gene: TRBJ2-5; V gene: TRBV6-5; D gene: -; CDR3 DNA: TGTGCCAGCAGTTACTTGGGGCGGGGAAGTGAGACCCAGTACTTC; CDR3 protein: CASSYLGRGSETQYF
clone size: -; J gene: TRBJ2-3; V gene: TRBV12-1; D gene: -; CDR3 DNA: TGTGCCAGCAGCTTTACACCGGGACTAGCGGGTGGGAGAGGCACAGATACGCAGTATTTT; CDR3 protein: CASSFTPGLAGGRGTDTQYF
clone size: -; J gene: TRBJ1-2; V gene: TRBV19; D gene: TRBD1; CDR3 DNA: TGTGCCAGTAACGGGGACAGCTACTATGGCTACACCTTC; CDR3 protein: CASNGDSYYGYTF
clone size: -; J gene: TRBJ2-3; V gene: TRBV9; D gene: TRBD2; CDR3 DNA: TGTGCCAGCAGTGTTAGCGGGAGGGCCACAGATACGCAGTATTTT; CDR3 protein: CASSVSGRATDTQYF
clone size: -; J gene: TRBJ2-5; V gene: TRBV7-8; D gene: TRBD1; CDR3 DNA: TGTGCCAGCAGGGGGACAGGGCCCCTCCCCGTCCAAGAGACCCAGTACTTC; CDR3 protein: CASRGTGPLPVQETQYF
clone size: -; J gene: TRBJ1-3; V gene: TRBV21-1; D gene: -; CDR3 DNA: TGTGCCAGCAGCAAGACAGGGTCAGGAAACACCATATATTTT; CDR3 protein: CASSKTGSGNTIYF
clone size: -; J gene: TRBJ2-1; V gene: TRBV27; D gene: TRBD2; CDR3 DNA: TGTGCCAGCAGTTTTAGCCTCGGGGGGGCAGATGAGCAGTTCTTC; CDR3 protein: CASSFSLGGADEQFF
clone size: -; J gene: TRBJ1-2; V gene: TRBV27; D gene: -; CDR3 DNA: TGTGCCACCTCCCGAGGGAGCCACTATGGCTACACCTTC; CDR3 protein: CATSRGSHYGYTF
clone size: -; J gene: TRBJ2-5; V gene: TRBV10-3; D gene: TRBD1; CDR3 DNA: TGTGCCATCAGTGAGCGACCGGACAGGGTGCCCACGTCACAAGAGACCCAGTACTTC; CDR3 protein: CAISERPDRVPTSQETQYF
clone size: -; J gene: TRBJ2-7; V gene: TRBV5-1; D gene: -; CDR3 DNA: TGCGCCAGCAGCTTGGGGGTAGCTGCGTCCTACGAGCAGTACTTC; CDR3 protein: CASSLGVAASYEQYF